The 25 T cell receptor beta chains given below trace back to one sample, sequenced in a study of T cell responses to AZD1222 COVID-19 vaccine. TCRdb's copy holds only in-frame clones and misses some; the assay was immunoSEQ multiplex PCR. Here the sample spans 150,000 or so clones, 91% being singletons. The sequences come from peripheral blood, collected on day 0 of AZD1222 vaccination. The receptors originated from an adult in good health.

V usage is TRBV28 and J usage is TRBJ1-4; D remains unclear. This CDR3 spans 12 amino acids. V lost 6 bases and J lost 4, with 6 bases in between. Germline assignment: CDR1 MDHEN and CDR2 SYDVKM. The CDR3 DNA reads as TGTGCCAGCAGGGCCCTTAATGAAAAACTGTTTTTT. Its protein product is CASRALNEKLFF.

The chain has TRBV11-1 and TRBJ2-1, with a tentative D call TRBD2 (5 bases). Germline loops: CDR1 SGHAT, CDR2 FQDESV (reference sequence). Between the trimmed V and J ends, which lost 5 bases and 6 bases, there was a span of 8 bases. This CDR3 comprises 12 residues. CDR3: CASSRGPNEQFF. The CDR3 nucleotides read TGTGCCAGCAGCCGAGGGCCCAATGAGCAGTTCTTC.

The chain couples TRBV7-9 to TRBJ2-7; D ambiguous. V lost 1 base to trimming and J lost 5 bases, with 15 bases between them. Germline CDR1 SEHNR, CDR2 FQNEAQ (reference sequence). CDR3 length: 15 residues. The CDR3 reads CASSLGGRQGNEQYF. For the CDR3, the DNA is TGTGCCAGCAGCTTAGGAGGACGCCAAGGGAACGAGCAGTACTTC.

V is TRBV28 and J is TRBJ1-2, with 8 bases aligning to TRBD1. The CDR3 spans 14 residues. CDR1 is MDHEN, CDR2 SYDVKM, per germline. V lost 4 bases to trimming and J lost 1 base; unmatched junction nucleotides: 2. CDR3 loop: CASSSGQGNYGYTF. The CDR3 region has the DNA TGTGCCAGCAGTTCCGGACAGGGTAACTATGGCTACACCTTC.

The chain has TRBV15 and TRBJ2-1; 12 bases agree with TRBD2. The CDR3 loop spans 20 amino acids. Germline CDR1 LNHNV, CDR2 YYDKDF (reference sequence). The ends lost 0 bases at V and 5 bases at J; junction bases unmatched: 14. The CDR3 sequence: CATSRDPPSGRAMSDNEQFF. The CDR3 bases are TGTGCCACCAGCAGAGACCCCCCTAGCGGGAGGGCCATGAGTGACAATGAGCAGTTCTTC.

The gene calls are TRBV19 and TRBJ1-1, with D maybe TRBD1 (6 bases). Germline values: CDR1 LNHDA, CDR2 SQIVND (reference sequence). This CDR3 spans 14 amino acids. V dropped 6 bases and J dropped 0 bases, with 11 bases sitting between them. CDR3 nucleotide sequence: TGTGCCAGTAGCACAGACAGGATGAACACTGAAGCTTTCTTT. It specifies CASSTDRMNTEAFF.

V is TRBV27 and J is TRBJ1-2; D gene unclear. The CDR3 contains 13 residues. Trimming took 0 bases from V and 6 from J, leaving 8 bases between them. Germline values: CDR1 MNHEY, CDR2 SMNVEV (reference sequence). The CDR3 region is CASSLSLRDGYTF. DNA for the CDR3: TGTGCCAGCAGTTTATCGCTCCGAGATGGCTACACCTTC.

This clone was seen only once. The chain employs TRBV5-1 and TRBJ2-1, with D possibly TRBD1 on 6 matching bases. There are 15 residues in the CDR3. V was clipped by 1 base and J by 3 bases, with 11 bases between them. CDR1 and CDR2 from the germline V gene are SGHRS and YFSETQ. The CDR3 DNA is TGCGCCAGCAGCTTGACGCCAGGGGTCTACAATGAGCAGTTCTTC. Translated, it gives CASSLTPGVYNEQFF.

This clone is deemed large. In nucleotides, the CDR3 is TGTGCCAGCAGCTTCGATCTAGGGGCTCCAAATTCACCCCTCCACTTT. Its protein product is CASSFDLGAPNSPLHF. J is TRBJ1-6 and V is TRBV7-2, with D possibly being TRBD1 (5 bases). Per the germline V gene, CDR1 is SGHTA and CDR2 is FQGNSA. With 3 bases removed from V and 7 bases from J, the gap between germline ends came to 16 bases. There are 16 residues in the CDR3.

The chain uses TRBV5-1 and TRBJ2-1; 8 bases are shared with TRBD2. In germline, CDR1 is SGHRS, CDR2 YFSETQ. The CDR3 has 14 amino acids. The trim removed 4 bases at V and 10 bases at J, leaving 10 bases unmatched. The CDR3 sequence: CASSPRQVAGEQFF. CDR3 nucleotide sequence: TGCGCCAGCAGCCCTCGACAGGTAGCGGGAGAGCAGTTCTTC.

The V call is TRBV5-1, the J call TRBJ2-3, with 11 bases aligning to TRBD2. CDR1 and CDR2 from the germline V gene are SGHRS and YFSETQ. V lost 4 bases and J lost 2; bases outside the gene matches: 6. There are 16 residues in the CDR3. CDR3 DNA: TGCGCCAGCAGCGGACGTAGCGGGAGGGCCACAGATACGCAGTATTTT. Protein: CASSGRSGRATDTQYF.

The chain's CDR3 is CSAELTDTQYF. CDR3 nucleotide sequence: TGCAGTGCCGAACTAACAGATACGCAGTATTTT. The chain links TRBV20-1 to TRBJ2-3, with D unresolved. Germline CDR1 reads DFQATT; CDR2 reads SNEGSKA (reference sequence). Trimming left V 6 bases short and J 3 bases short, with 7 bases between. This CDR3 has 11 residues.

The chain uses TRBV19 and TRBJ1-4; D uncertain. V lost 5 bases and J lost 0, with 13 bases in between. The CDR3 length is 16 residues. Looked up from germline, CDR1 is LNHDA and CDR2 is SQIVND (reference sequence). The CDR3 loop is CASSPLVAATNEKLFF. For the CDR3, the DNA is TGTGCCAGTAGTCCTCTAGTTGCGGCAACTAATGAAAAACTGTTTTTT.

J is TRBJ1-2 and V is TRBV19, with D unresolved. Germline-derived CDR1 and CDR2 are LNHDA and SQIVND (reference sequence). This CDR3 is built from 12 residues. Trimming removed 2 bases at V and 6 bases at J, with 7 bases between. CDR3 nucleotide sequence: TGTGCCAGTAGTATAAGGAAGGATGGCTACACCTTC. As protein: CASSIRKDGYTF. Full variable domain (missing parts from reference TRBV19 and TRBJ1-2): DGGITQSPKYLFRKEGQNVTLSCEQNLNHDAMYWYRQDPGQGLRLIYYSQIVNDFQKGDIAEGYSVSREKKESFPLTVTSAQKNPTAFYLCASSIRKDGYTFGSGTRLTVV.

This chain joins TRBV28 and TRBJ1-4, with D possibly being TRBD1 (6 bases). The V end was cut by 0 bases, the J end by 4 bases, with 6 bases between. The CDR3 totals 14 residues. Per the germline V gene, CDR1 is MDHEN and CDR2 is SYDVKM. This chain's CDR3 is CASSLWDSNEKLFF. In DNA form, the CDR3 reads TGTGCCAGCAGTTTATGGGACAGTAATGAAAAACTGTTTTTT.

The V and J genes are TRBV4-2 and TRBJ2-3; 11 bases map to TRBD2. J gave up 1 base and V 3 bases, and 3 bases lay outside the gene matches. This CDR3 has 16 residues. CDR1 is LGHNA, CDR2 YNFKEQ, per germline. CDR3 sequence reads: CASSHLAGGGTDTQYF. Written as DNA, the CDR3 is TGTGCCAGCAGCCACTTAGCGGGAGGGGGCACAGATACGCAGTATTTT.

This clone has only a few counts. The CDR3 region is CASSQKAPPTDTQYF. The DNA of the CDR3 is TGTGCCAGCTCCCAAAAGGCCCCCCCCACAGATACGCAGTATTTT. The chain joins TRBV18 to TRBJ2-3; D call uncertain. Germline values: CDR1 KGHSH, CDR2 LQKENI. CDR3 length: 15 amino acids. The V end was cut by 6 bases, the J end by 2 bases, with 15 bases between.

The chain couples TRBV7-8 to TRBJ1-1, with 10 bases identical to TRBD1. Unmatched junction bases numbered 5, after V lost 3 bases and J lost 4 bases. This CDR3 is 15 amino acids long. CDR1 is SGHVS, CDR2 FQNEAQ, per germline. The CDR3 DNA reads TGTGCCAGCAGCTTGAGGGGACAGGGGAGCACTGAAGCTTTCTTT. This gives the protein CASSLRGQGSTEAFF.

This clone was detected a few times. The rearrangement joins TRBV27 to TRBJ2-3, with 7 nucleotides matching TRBD2. CDR1 and CDR2 from the germline V gene are MNHEY and SMNVEV (reference sequence). This CDR3 is built from 16 residues. V lost 5 bases, J lost 6 bases, and 14 bases stayed unmatched. CDR3: CASSPISGLREDTQYF. The CDR3 coding sequence is TGTGCCAGCAGTCCGATTAGCGGGCTCAGAGAGGATACGCAGTATTTT.

The J gene is TRBJ2-3, the V gene TRBV6-6; the match to TRBD1 covers 11 bases. The CDR3 contains 18 residues. Per the germline V gene, CDR1 is MNHNY and CDR2 is SVGAGI (reference sequence). V dropped 5 bases and J dropped 2; count of bases not matched to a gene: 12. CDR3 sequence (DNA): TGTGCCAGCAGTCCTCCCGGGACAGGGGGTATCGACACAGATACGCAGTATTTT. This sequence encodes CASSPPGTGGIDTDTQYF.

This CDR3 is CASSYTGSNQPQHF. CDR3 nucleotide sequence: TGTGCCAGCAGTTATACAGGGAGCAATCAGCCCCAGCATTTT. V gene TRBV6-5 combines with J gene TRBJ1-5; TRBD1 might be the D (6 bases). The germline V and J ends were trimmed by 3 bases and 1 base, with 7 bases remaining between them. The CDR3 loop spans 14 amino acids. CDR1 and CDR2 from the germline V gene are MNHEY and SVGAGI.

V is TRBV28 and J is TRBJ2-7, with D perhaps TRBD2 (6 bases). The CDR3 runs 15 residues. With 3 bases removed from V and 0 bases from J, the gap between germline ends came to 12 bases. Looked up from germline, CDR1 is MDHEN and CDR2 is SYDVKM. CDR3 coding DNA: TGTGCCAGCAGTTTGGCGCTAGCGACCTCCTACGAGCAGTACTTC. Translation: CASSLALATSYEQYF.

This chain connects TRBV24-1 to TRBJ1-2, with TRBD1 as a possible D gene (5 bases). V lost 9 bases and J 4 bases, leaving 8 bases between the germline ends. In germline, CDR1 is KGHDR, CDR2 SFDVKD. The CDR3 has 11 residues. The CDR3 sequence is CATQGVYGYTF. The CDR3 DNA reads as TGTGCCACCCAGGGAGTCTATGGCTACACCTTC.

The sample holds one count of this clone. The chain has TRBV14 and TRBJ2-7; D may be TRBD1 (5 bases). Germline V gene data show CDR1 as SGHDN and CDR2 as FVKESK. CDR3 length equals 15 residues. Trimming removed 3 bases at V and 4 bases at J, with 16 bases between. CDR3 in amino acids: CASSQAGISTYEQYF. CDR3 in DNA: TGTGCCAGCAGCCAGGCAGGGATCTCAACTTACGAGCAGTACTTC.

The V call is TRBV6-5, the J call TRBJ1-2, with D tentatively TRBD1 (5 bases). This CDR3 comprises 13 residues. Between the trimmed V and J ends, which lost 5 bases and 4 bases, there was a span of 11 bases. Germline-derived CDR1 and CDR2 are MNHEY and SVGAGI. The DNA for the CDR3 is TGTGCCAGCAGTCCCGACAGCCGCTATGGCTACACCTTC. As protein: CASSPDSRYGYTF.